This entry lists 10 T cell receptor beta chains sequenced from one sample in a study of blood T cell repertoires in COVID-19. Data came from immunoSEQ multiplex PCR; TCRdb stores just in-frame clones and leaves some out. The sample lists 95,000 to 150,000 clones; 55% to 75% were seen once. Sequencing was done on a sample of peripheral blood. The receptors were gathered from a human donor with acute or convalescent COVID-19. The donor label of this sample is uncertain.

This clone was seen at least ten times. The chain combines TRBV18 with TRBJ2-2; 7 bases line up with TRBD1. The CDR3 totals 15 residues. After removal of 5 bases from V and 2 bases from J, the junction contained 5 bases not matched to a gene. Germline CDR1 is KGHSH and CDR2 is LQKENI. The CDR3 nucleotides are TGTGCCAGCTCAACCCGACAGGGTAACACCGGGGAGCTGTTTTTT. Residues: CASSTRQGNTGELFF.

The chain uses TRBV7-2 and TRBJ2-1; 11 positions agree with TRBD1. The V and J ends lost 2 bases and 4 bases, in that order; junction bases with no gene match: 13. Germline-derived CDR1 and CDR2 are SGHTA and FQGNSA. This CDR3 contains 19 residues. CDR3 protein: CASSLKRDSGTGGYNEQFF. DNA for the CDR3: TGTGCCAGCAGCTTAAAGCGGGATTCCGGGACAGGGGGTTACAATGAGCAGTTCTTC.

The gene calls are TRBV5-4 and TRBJ1-6, with 10 bases fitting TRBD1. CDR3 length: 14 residues. V lost 4 bases and J lost 8; bases outside the gene matches: 3. Germline CDR1 is SGHNT and CDR2 is YYREEE (reference sequence). The CDR3 loop reads CASSTGQGYSPLHF. CDR3 bases: TGTGCCAGCAGCACGGGACAGGGGTATTCACCCCTCCACTTT.

V gene TRBV29-1 combines with J gene TRBJ1-1; D unresolved. V was cut by 2 bases and J by 4 bases, with 8 bases left in between. Germline-derived CDR1 and CDR2 are SQVTM and ANQGSEA. This CDR3 spans 12 amino acids. The CDR3 DNA reads TGCAGCGTTGAATCGGGAGGCACTGAAGCTTTCTTT. It yields the protein CSVESGGTEAFF. Full variable domain (rest looked up from reference TRBV29-1 and TRBJ1-1): SAVISQKPSRDICQRGTSLTIQCQVDSQVTMMFWYRQQPGQSLTLIATANQGSEATYESGFVIDKFPISRPNLTFSTLTVSNMSPEDSSIYLCSVESGGTEAFFGQGTRLTVV.

This chain connects TRBV20-1 to TRBJ2-5; a weak D match, TRBD2 (7 bases). Looked up from germline, CDR1 is DFQATT and CDR2 is SNEGSKA (reference sequence). Trimming cost V 3 bases and J 5 bases, with 13 bases left between them. The CDR3 contains 13 residues. CDR3 nucleotides: TGCAGTGCTAGTCCGGGGGGCCGGGAGACCCAGTACTTC. Its protein is CSASPGGRETQYF.

The rearrangement joins TRBV2 to TRBJ1-1, with D maybe TRBD1 (5 bases). Trimming stripped 3 bases from V and 5 bases from J, with 10 bases between. This CDR3 is 13 amino acids long. The germline CDR1 and CDR2 sequences are SNHLY and FYNNEI. In DNA, the CDR3 is TGTGCCAGCAGTGATCAGGGAATGACTGAAGCTTTCTTT. This translates into CASSDQGMTEAFF. Supplemented by reference TRBV2 and TRBJ1-1, the full variable domain reads EPEVTQTPSHQVTQMGQEVILRCVPISNHLYFYWYRQILGQKVEFLVSFYNNEISEKSEIFDDQFSVERPDGSNFTLKIRSTKLEDSAMYFCASSDQGMTEAFFGQGTRLTVV.

The V call is TRBV5-1, the J call TRBJ1-2; 7 bases are shared with TRBD1. There are 16 residues in the CDR3. The germline CDR1 and CDR2 sequences are SGHRS and YFSETQ. V lost 0 bases to trimming and J lost 4 bases; unmatched junction nucleotides: 9. The CDR3 reads CASSLASSDRVYGYTF. CDR3 sequence (DNA): TGCGCCAGCAGCTTGGCGTCTAGCGACAGGGTCTATGGCTACACCTTC.

The rearrangement joins TRBV28 to TRBJ1-1, with TRBD1 as a possible D gene (6 bases). CDR3 size: 14 residues. Germline V gives CDR1 MDHEN, CDR2 SYDVKM. V lost 7 bases, J lost 5 bases, and 17 bases lay in between. CDR3 sequence reads: CASTPRGARTEAFF. CDR3 in DNA: TGTGCCAGCACTCCACGGGGGGCAAGAACTGAAGCTTTCTTT.

In this sample, this clone turned up a few times. The rearrangement joins TRBV12-1 to TRBJ1-6; the tabulated D call, TRBD1, remains unverified against the DNA. TRBV12-1 constitutes a pseudogene. The CDR3 runs to 14 residues. The CDR3 bases are TGTGCCAGCAGCCCTGGGGCAGTTTGGTCACCCCTCCACTTT. It specifies CASSPGAVWSPLHF.

The chain is built from TRBV27 and TRBJ1-1; 7 bases are a match to TRBD1. Germline trimming cut 5 bases from V and 3 bases from J; bases unmatched to any gene: 9. Germline V lookup: CDR1 MNHEY, CDR2 SMNVEV (reference sequence). CDR3 size: 15 residues. In DNA, the CDR3 is TGTGCCAGCAGTAATAAAGGGGGCGCTTACACTGAAGCTTTCTTT. Translated, it gives CASSNKGGAYTEAFF.